This section outlines one TCR beta chain sequence together with its context. There are 16 residues in the CDR3. Trimming stripped 2 bases from V and 5 bases from J, with 15 bases between. CDR1 SEHNR and CDR2 FQNEAQ come from the germline V gene (reference sequence). TCRdb keeps only in-frame clones here, not all; method: immunoSEQ multiplex PCR. This table holds more than 200,000 clones, roughly 84% found once. The sample comes from a study of blood T cell repertoires in COVID-19. About the study: Collection of acute and convalescent COVID-19 samples took place in the United States, Italy and Spain. T cells, B-cell-depleted T cells, or PBMCs provided the cDNA or gDNA that served as material.

The sample taken for sequencing was PBMCs or T cells enriched from blood (not recorded which). The receptor's source is a man younger than 40 in a cohort exposed to, infected with or recovered from COVID-19 (not recorded which). The chain links TRBV7-9 to TRBJ2-2; D is possibly TRBD1 (7 bases). The CDR3 DNA follows: TGTGCCAGCAGCTTATTTGTCAGGGGGAGGACCGGGGAGCTGTTTTTT. It translates to CASSLFVRGRTGELFF.